Given below is one TCR beta chain in context. The CDR3 spans 13 residues. In germline, CDR1 is SGHVS, CDR2 FNYEAQ. The V end was cut by 5 bases, the J end by 5 bases, with 10 bases between. Profiling relied on immunoSEQ multiplex PCR, and the TCRdb table lists in-frame clones only, not all of them. The table has some 63,000 clones, around 79% seen once. The data originate from a study of blood T cell repertoires in COVID-19. The chain combines TRBV7-6 with TRBJ1-5; D gene ambiguous. Sequences were obtained from peripheral blood. The receptor was derived from a human donor in a cohort sampled during active COVID-19. CDR3 nucleotide sequence: TGTGCCAGCAGCCTGAACCGGGATCAGCCCCAGCATTTT. Protein: CASSLNRDQPQHF.